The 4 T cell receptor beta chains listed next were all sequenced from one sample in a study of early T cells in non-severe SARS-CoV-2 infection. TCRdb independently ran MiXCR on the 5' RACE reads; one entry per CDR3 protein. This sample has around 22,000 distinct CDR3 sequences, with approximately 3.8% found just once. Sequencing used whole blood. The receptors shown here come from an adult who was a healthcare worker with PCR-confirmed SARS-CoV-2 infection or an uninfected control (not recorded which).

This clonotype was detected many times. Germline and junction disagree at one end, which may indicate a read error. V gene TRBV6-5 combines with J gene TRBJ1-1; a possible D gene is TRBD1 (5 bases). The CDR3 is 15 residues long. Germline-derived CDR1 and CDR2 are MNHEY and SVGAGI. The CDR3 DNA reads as TGTGCCAGCCGTTACCAGGGACCCGTTGACACTGAAGCTTTCTTT. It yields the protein CASRYQGPVDTEAFF.

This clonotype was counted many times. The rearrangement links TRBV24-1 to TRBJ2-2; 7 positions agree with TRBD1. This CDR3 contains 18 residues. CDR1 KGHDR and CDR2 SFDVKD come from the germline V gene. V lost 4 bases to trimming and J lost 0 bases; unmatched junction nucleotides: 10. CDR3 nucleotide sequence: TGTGCCACCAGTGAGGGGACAGTTCTGTTCGCGAACACCGGGGAGCTGTTTTTT. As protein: CATSEGTVLFANTGELFF.

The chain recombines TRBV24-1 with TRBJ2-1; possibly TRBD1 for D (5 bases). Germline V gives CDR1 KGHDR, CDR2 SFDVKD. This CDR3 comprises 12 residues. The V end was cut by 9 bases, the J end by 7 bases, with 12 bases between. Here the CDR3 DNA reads TGTGCCACCCAGGGCAGCCTTAATGAGCAGTTCTTC. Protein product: CATQGSLNEQFF.

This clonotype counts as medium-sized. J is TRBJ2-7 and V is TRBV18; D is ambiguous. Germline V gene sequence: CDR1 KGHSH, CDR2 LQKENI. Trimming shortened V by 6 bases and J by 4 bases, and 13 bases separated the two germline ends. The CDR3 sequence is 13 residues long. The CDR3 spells CASSLGPGYEQYF. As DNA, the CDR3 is TGTGCCAGCTCCCTTGGACCGGGTTACGAGCAGTACTTC.